This T cell receptor beta chain was retrieved from a study of blood T cells in healthy people across ages. Study-level information: About one barcoded beta molecule per two T cells was captured by template switching. General study results and limits: Roughly linear age-related decline in beta diversity appeared, significant by age 40.

In the case of this clonotype: Its target is not known.

The CDR3 length is 15 residues. V was clipped by 6 bases and J by 1 base, with 10 bases between them. The use of a sample-barcoded 5' primer and a J-beta primer mix characterized a second PCR of roughly 7 to 12 cycles. TCRdb itself ran the 5' RACE reads through MiXCR, one entry per CDR3 protein. The sample holds approximately 2,000,000 distinct CDR3 sequences; roughly 43% are singletons and the top ten take more than 20%. Sequencing was carried out using blood. The sequence came from a human donor in good health. The chain uses TRBV12-3 or TRBV12-4 and TRBJ1-6; a possible D gene is TRBD1 (5 bases). The CDR3 DNA reads as TGTGCCAGCAGCCATGACAGTTCCTATAATTCACCCCTCCACTTT. Translated, it gives CASSHDSSYNSPLHF.